This T cell receptor beta chain was recorded in a study of cytomegalovirus exposure and HLA in healthy donors. With regard to this clone: Its specificity is unknown.

Regarding the study as a whole: Another analysis was done later, and it associated roughly 15,000 TCR beta sequences with HLA alleles at 0.05 false discovery rate. As was reported, the HLA-A and HLA-B alleles of most subjects were accurately predicted from TCR beta sequences. Roughly even sequencing depth across donors was the assumption behind the presence/absence analyses. Association of a missense DCLRE1C variant with TCR beta V- and J-gene trimming was reported in a later analysis.

The PCR used 60 Vbeta and 13 Jbeta primers. The assay was immunoSEQ multiplex PCR, and TCRdb's table has in-frame clones only and misses some. The repertoire includes about 110,000 clones, roughly 73% of them detected once, and 2% to 3% sits in the top ten. The sample taken for sequencing was PBMCs. The source of this sequence is a man between 40 and 49 years old in good health and CMV-seronegative.

CDR3 nucleotides: TGTGCCAGCAGTCCACAGTCATCACGTAACACCGGGGAGCTGTTTTTT. It translates to CASSPQSSRNTGELFF. The V and J genes are TRBV2 and TRBJ2-2; no firm D call. Germline-derived CDR1 and CDR2 are SNHLY and FYNNEI. This CDR3 is 16 amino acids long. Trimming stripped 5 bases from V and 2 bases from J, with 15 bases between. The full variable domain, with the rest looked up from reference TRBV2 and TRBJ2-2, is EPEVTQTPSHQVTQMGQEVILRCVPISNHLYFYWYRQILGQKVEFLVSFYNNEISEKSEIFDDQFSVERPDGSNFTLKIRSTKLEDSAMYFCASSPQSSRNTGELFFGEGSRLTVL.